The source of this T cell receptor beta chain is a study of response to subunit inactivated influenza vaccine. The CDR3 covers 14 residues. The germline V and J ends were trimmed by 3 bases and 1 base, with 9 bases remaining between them. Germline-derived CDR1 and CDR2 are SGHTA and FQGNSA. One entry per CDR3 protein results from TCRdb running MiXCR on the RT-PCR reads. The data contain roughly 500,000 distinct CDR3 sequences, approximately 15% of them singletons. This TCR came from a man between 50 and 75 years old who received an inactivated influenza vaccine. The chain joins TRBV7-2 to TRBJ1-1; D gene unclear. Sequences were derived from CD4+ T cells sorted from PBMCs, sampled less than 30 months after vaccination. The CDR3 DNA reads TGTGCCAGCAGCTTCGGCCACCCGAACACTGAAGCTTTCTTT. Protein sequence: CASSFGHPNTEAFF.